Included here is one T cell receptor (beta chain) sequence, with context. The antigen is undetermined. This record comes from a study of cytomegalovirus exposure and HLA in healthy donors. General study points: For most TCR sequences rarity was the rule, although some public TCRs occurred in many donors. High specificity and sensitivity for cytomegalovirus status were reported for the classifier.

The table came from immunoSEQ multiplex PCR; TCRdb's copy has only in-frame clones and leaves some out. This sample yields around 180,000 clones, of which around 88% are seen a single time; about 1.6% belongs to the top ten. The CDR3 consists of 16 residues. The germline CDR1 and CDR2 sequences are SNHLY and FYNNEI. The trim removed 6 bases at V and 6 bases at J, leaving 15 bases unmatched. The chain is built from TRBV2 and TRBJ2-7; 9 bases fit TRBD2. The sequence was obtained from a woman in her late teens or twenties in good health and CMV-seronegative. Sequencing was carried out using PBMCs. As DNA, the CDR3 is TGTGCCAGCAGCGCCCCGGCGGGGGGGCCCCGGTCCGAGCAGTACTTC. Its translation is CASSAPAGGPRSEQYF.